This entry features one T cell receptor beta chain sequence. TCRdb's copy holds only in-frame clones and misses some; the assay was immunoSEQ multiplex PCR. The profile shows tens of thousands of clones, about 90% of them singletons. This specimen comes from a study of blood T cell repertoires in COVID-19. On the study more broadly: From T cells, B-cell-depleted T cells, or PBMCs came the material, which was cDNA or gDNA.

V gave up 5 bases and J gave up 6 bases; unmatched junction bases: 3. The CDR3 extends over 13 amino acids. Germline V gene data show CDR1 as LGHDT and CDR2 as YNNKEL (reference sequence). The chain combines TRBV3-1 (or the pseudogene TRBV3-2) with TRBJ1-2, with 10 bases aligning to TRBD1. Material for sequencing was peripheral blood. This TCR was sampled from a man aged 45-60 years with active or convalescent COVID-19. The CDR3 protein is CASSETGGHGYTF. CDR3 sequence (DNA): TGTGCCAGCAGCGAGACAGGGGGCCATGGCTACACCTTC.